Listed below are T cell receptor beta chains from one sample, sequenced in a study of identical twins. A single record per CDR3 protein comes from TCRdb applying MiXCR to the 5' RACE reads. The repertoire has 300,000 to 350,000 distinct CDR3 sequences, roughly an eighth of them found once; the top ten carry just over 7%. The data also belong to a second study, concerning yellow fever vaccine responses in identical twins.

Sequencing was done on a sample of CD8+ T cells sorted from blood. The receptors originated from a woman aged 18-29 years in good health. Both conserved end residues are part of each CDR3. The D gene is left open where the match is weak. Not every row has a clone size; where given, it reads once, few, many or a size class.

CDR3 DNA: TGTGCCAGCAGCCAACGGACAGGGACGGACGAGCAGTACTTC
CDR3 protein: CASSQRTGTDEQYF
clone size: NA
D gene: TRBD1
V gene: TRBV4-2
J gene: TRBJ2-7

CDR3 DNA: TGCGCCAGCAGCTCATCCGGGACTAGTAGAGGGCTTGGGGAGACCCAGTACTTC
CDR3 protein: CASSSSGTSRGLGETQYF
clone size: many
D gene: TRBD2
V gene: TRBV4-1
J gene: TRBJ2-5

CDR3 DNA: TGCAGTGCTAGAGAGAGCCGGGACGGACGTAATTCACCCCTCCACTTT
CDR3 protein: CSARESRDGRNSPLHF
clone size: NA
D gene: NA
V gene: TRBV20-1
J gene: TRBJ1-6

CDR3 DNA: TGTGCCACCAGTGAGACGGCGGCGGGGAGCCGAGGCAATGAGCAGTTCTTC
CDR3 protein: CATSETAAGSRGNEQFF
clone size: few
D gene: NA
V gene: TRBV24-1
J gene: TRBJ2-1

CDR3 DNA: TGTGCCAGCAGTAGAGCGGGAGGGCCGGATGAGCAGTTCTTC
CDR3 protein: CASSRAGGPDEQFF
clone size: NA
D gene: TRBD2
V gene: TRBV9
J gene: TRBJ2-1

CDR3 DNA: TGTGCCATCGCAGACGAAGGGAACGAGCAGTACTTC
CDR3 protein: CAIADEGNEQYF
clone size: NA
D gene: NA
V gene: TRBV10-3
J gene: TRBJ2-7

CDR3 DNA: TGTGCCAGCGCGGCCAGCTCCTACGAGCAGTACTTC
CDR3 protein: CASAASSYEQYF
clone size: few
D gene: NA
V gene: TRBV28
J gene: TRBJ2-7

CDR3 DNA: TGTGCCAGCAGTTCCGGAAGGGGTGGGTCCTACGAGCAGTACTTC
CDR3 protein: CASSSGRGGSYEQYF
clone size: NA
D gene: NA
V gene: TRBV28
J gene: TRBJ2-7

CDR3 DNA: TGCAGCGTTATCGGAAAGGGATCCTACGAGCAGTACTTC
CDR3 protein: CSVIGKGSYEQYF
clone size: few
D gene: NA
V gene: TRBV29-1
J gene: TRBJ2-7

CDR3 DNA: TGCAGCGTTCTCTCGGGAGCGCTCACCGGGGAGCTGTTTTTT
CDR3 protein: CSVLSGALTGELFF
clone size: NA
D gene: NA
V gene: TRBV29-1
J gene: TRBJ2-2

CDR3 DNA: TGTGCCAGCAGTGGGAGCTACTATGAGCAGTTCTTC
CDR3 protein: CASSGSYYEQFF
clone size: few
D gene: NA
V gene: TRBV6-1
J gene: TRBJ2-1

CDR3 DNA: TGTGCCAGCAGTCCCCCCGGGACAAGTTACAATGAGCAGTTCTTC
CDR3 protein: CASSPPGTSYNEQFF
clone size: many
D gene: NA
V gene: TRBV12-3/TRBV12-4
J gene: TRBJ2-1

CDR3 DNA: TGTGCCAGCAGCTTAGGGGAACACTACGAGCAGTACTTC
CDR3 protein: CASSLGEHYEQYF
clone size: few
D gene: NA
V gene: TRBV7-9
J gene: TRBJ2-7

CDR3 DNA: TGTGCCAGCAGACCGGGACAGGGGAACACTGAAGCTTTCTTT
CDR3 protein: CASRPGQGNTEAFF
clone size: few
D gene: TRBD1
V gene: TRBV12-3/TRBV12-4
J gene: TRBJ1-1

CDR3 DNA: TGCGCCAGCTCCCGTTTGGGGACGGGGTACAATGAGCAGTTCTTC
CDR3 protein: CASSRLGTGYNEQFF
clone size: NA
D gene: NA
V gene: TRBV10-1
J gene: TRBJ2-1

CDR3 DNA: TGTGCCAGCAGCCACCCGTCAGGGTACGGCTACACCTTC
CDR3 protein: CASSHPSGYGYTF
clone size: few
D gene: NA
V gene: TRBV11-2
J gene: TRBJ1-2

CDR3 DNA: TGTGCCAGCAGCACCCTAGCGGGAGTTAATGAGCAGTTCTTC
CDR3 protein: CASSTLAGVNEQFF
clone size: few
D gene: TRBD2
V gene: TRBV6-1
J gene: TRBJ2-1

CDR3 DNA: TGTGCCACCAGCAGAGATAACGGGGGGGCAGATACGCAGTATTTT
CDR3 protein: CATSRDNGGADTQYF
clone size: many
D gene: TRBD2
V gene: TRBV15
J gene: TRBJ2-3

CDR3 DNA: TGTGCCAGCAGTTTCACAGGGGGCGCGAGTCATGAGCAGTTCTTC
CDR3 protein: CASSFTGGASHEQFF
clone size: few
D gene: TRBD1
V gene: TRBV27
J gene: TRBJ2-1

CDR3 DNA: TGTGCCACCAGAGACCCATTGGACACTGAAGCTTTCTTT
CDR3 protein: CATRDPLDTEAFF
clone size: NA
D gene: NA
V gene: TRBV24-1
J gene: TRBJ1-1

CDR3 DNA: TGTGCCAGCAGTCTGGACAGGGGGCGGAATGAAAAACTGTTTTTT
CDR3 protein: CASSLDRGRNEKLFF
clone size: few
D gene: TRBD1
V gene: TRBV2
J gene: TRBJ1-4

CDR3 DNA: TGCGCCAGCAGCCTAGACAGTAGCAATCAGCCCCAGCATTTT
CDR3 protein: CASSLDSSNQPQHF
clone size: many
D gene: NA
V gene: TRBV7-9
J gene: TRBJ1-5